These 28 T cell receptor beta chains came from one sample sequenced in a study of cytomegalovirus exposure and HLA in healthy donors. With 60 Vbeta and 13 Jbeta primers, the PCR was carried out. Assay used: immunoSEQ multiplex PCR; TCRdb lists only in-frame clones, some missing. Among about 200,000 clones listed, approximately 80% were seen once. Sequenced: PBMCs. The receptors derive from a man in his thirties or forties in good health and CMV-seronegative.

The chain combines TRBV5-1 with TRBJ2-3, with 8 bases that match TRBD2. Germline V gene sequence: CDR1 SGHRS, CDR2 YFSETQ. The length of the CDR3 is 16 residues. The V and J ends lost 0 bases and 5 bases, in that order; junction bases with no gene match: 8. CDR3 protein: CASSLAPSGGGDTQYF. In DNA form, the CDR3 reads TGCGCCAGCAGCTTGGCCCCCAGCGGGGGTGGAGATACGCAGTATTTT.

The chain combines TRBV4-2 with TRBJ2-3; weak D call: TRBD2 (7 bases). This CDR3 comprises 17 residues. V gave up 0 bases and J gave up 6 bases, with 19 bases separating them. Germline-derived CDR1 and CDR2 are LGHNA and YNFKEQ. DNA for the CDR3: TGTGCCAGCAGCCAAGATTGGCGGGGGCCTCCCCTGGATACGCAGTATTTT. It encodes CASSQDWRGPPLDTQYF.

CDR3 in amino acids: CASRGEGYTGELFF. CDR3 sequence (DNA): TGTGCCAGCAGGGGCGAGGGTTACACCGGGGAGCTGTTTTTT. V usage is TRBV2 and J usage is TRBJ2-2; TRBD2 might be the D (5 bases). Germline CDR1 and CDR2: SNHLY and FYNNEI. This CDR3 region has 14 residues. Trimming took off 6 bases at V and 3 bases at J, with 11 bases between the two ends. The full variable domain, rest sourced from reference TRBV2 and TRBJ2-2, is EPEVTQTPSHQVTQMGQEVILRCVPISNHLYFYWYRQILGQKVEFLVSFYNNEISEKSEIFDDQFSVERPDGSNFTLKIRSTKLEDSAMYFCASRGEGYTGELFFGEGSRLTVL.

The chain employs TRBV4-2 and TRBJ2-5; D perhaps matches TRBD2 (7 bases). From germline, CDR1 is LGHNA and CDR2 YNFKEQ. The CDR3 totals 14 residues. Deletions cut 1 base from V and 7 bases from J, with 13 bases between. CDR3 coding DNA: TGTGCCAGCAGCCAAGGGGGGGGGCAGGGGACCCAGTACTTC. It translates to CASSQGGGQGTQYF.

This chain links TRBV27 with TRBJ2-2; 8 positions agree with TRBD1. The CDR3 spans 17 residues. Trimming at V came to 4 bases and at J to 5 bases, leaving 12 bases not matched to a gene. CDR1 MNHEY and CDR2 SMNVEV come from the germline V gene (reference sequence). The DNA of the CDR3 is TGTGCCAGCAGTTCTGCGCGGACAGGGTCGTATACCGGGGAGCTGTTTTTT. Translating gives CASSSARTGSYTGELFF.

The J gene is TRBJ2-1, the V gene TRBV5-1, with a possible D match to TRBD1 (6 bases). Germline assignment: CDR1 SGHRS and CDR2 YFSETQ. This CDR3 is 14 amino acids long. V lost 2 bases and J 1 base, leaving 7 bases between the germline ends. The CDR3 DNA reads TGCGCCAGCAGCTTAGGGGGATCCTACAATGAGCAGTTCTTC. Translation: CASSLGGSYNEQFF. The complete variable domain, with remaining parts taken from reference TRBV5-1 and TRBJ2-1, reads KAGVTQTPRYLIKTRGQQVTLSCSPISGHRSVSWYQQTPGQGLQFLFEYFSETQRNKGNFPGRFSGRQFSNSRSEMNVSTLELGDSALYLCASSLGGSYNEQFFGPGTRLTVL.

The rearrangement uses TRBV11-2 and TRBJ2-7, with D hard to call. This CDR3 has 15 amino acids. Per germline, CDR1 SGHAT and CDR2 FQNNGV. Deletions cut 0 bases from V and 2 bases from J, with 11 bases between. CDR3 sequence reads: CASSLDQAETYEQYF. The CDR3 DNA reads TGTGCCAGCAGCTTAGATCAGGCAGAGACCTACGAGCAGTACTTC.

In this sample, this clone turned up once. CDR3 loop: CASRRTGVTGELFF. CDR3 DNA: TGTGCCAGCAGACGCACAGGAGTCACCGGGGAGCTGTTTTTT. The chain recombines TRBV6-6 with TRBJ2-2, with a weak D call TRBD1 (5 bases). The ends were cut back, 6 bases at V and 4 bases at J, with 12 bases in the middle. CDR1 MNHNY and CDR2 SVGAGI come from the germline V gene (reference sequence). The CDR3 length is 14 residues.

The V gene is TRBV6-1, the J gene TRBJ2-1; TRBD2 aligns across 9 bases. The germline CDR1 and CDR2 sequences are MNHNS and SASEGT. This CDR3 has 16 residues. Trimming took 1 base from V and 9 from J; bases not matched to a gene: 10. Here the CDR3 DNA reads TGTGCCAGCAGTGAAGAAGTCGCGGGGGGGCCCAGTGAGCAGTTCTTC. It specifies CASSEEVAGGPSEQFF.

CDR3 sequence (DNA): TGCGCCAGCAGGATGGGGACAGGGGGATCACCCCTCCACTTT. It codes for CASRMGTGGSPLHF. This chain connects TRBV10-1 to TRBJ1-6; TRBD1 matches at 11 bases. CDR1 WNHNN and CDR2 SYGVQD come from the germline V gene (reference sequence). The J segment lost 10 bases and the V segment lost 6 bases, leaving 5 bases of the junction unmatched. The length of the CDR3 is 14 residues.

The rearrangement links TRBV7-9 to TRBJ2-1, with D possibly TRBD1 on 5 matching bases. This CDR3 has 17 amino acids. The germline gives CDR1 SEHNR, CDR2 FQNEAQ (reference sequence). V lost 1 base and J lost 0, with 13 bases in between. CDR3 amino acids: CASSLGLQVCSYNEQFF. Here the CDR3 DNA reads TGTGCCAGCAGCTTAGGGTTACAGGTTTGCTCCTACAATGAGCAGTTCTTC.

The genes are TRBV19 and TRBJ1-5; D is unresolved. Germline lookup yields CDR1 LNHDA and CDR2 SQIVND (reference sequence). Trimming cost V 2 bases and J 7 bases, with 6 bases left between them. This CDR3 has 12 residues. CDR3 sequence: CASSIYGQPQHF. The CDR3 bases are TGTGCCAGTAGTATATACGGGCAGCCCCAGCATTTT.

The V call is TRBV7-5, the J call TRBJ1-1. TRBV7-5 is termed a pseudogene. The CDR3 has 19 amino acids. The CDR3 protein is CARSLEEGRVYNSDTEAFF. CDR3 DNA sequence: TGTGCCAGAAGCTTAGAGGAGGGAAGGGTCTATAATTCGGACACTGAAGCTTTCTTT.

The rearrangement links TRBV6-5 to TRBJ2-7, with 7 bases that match TRBD1. J lost 0 bases, V lost 6 bases, and 8 bases had no gene match. Germline CDR1 is MNHEY and CDR2 is SVGAGI. The CDR3 has 15 residues. The CDR3 spells CASSPDRFGSYEQYF. As DNA, the CDR3 is TGTGCCAGCAGCCCGGACAGGTTCGGCTCCTACGAGCAGTACTTC.

The chain carries TRBV28 and TRBJ1-5, with D possibly being TRBD1 (5 bases). Germline CDR1 reads MDHEN; CDR2 reads SYDVKM. This CDR3 spans 17 amino acids. V was trimmed by 5 bases and J by 1 base, leaving 18 bases between them. CDR3 coding DNA: TGTGCCAGCAGTCCTACGACAGCCCTCCAAAGCAATCAGCCCCAGCATTTT. Translated: CASSPTTALQSNQPQHF.

This clone has only a few counts. V is TRBV5-4 and J is TRBJ2-7; D unresolved. Trimming took off 0 bases at V and 2 bases at J, with 3 bases between the two ends. There are 12 residues in the CDR3. Per the germline V gene, CDR1 is SGHNT and CDR2 is YYREEE (reference sequence). The CDR3 nucleotides read TGTGCCAGCAGCTTGGGAGCCTACGAGCAGTACTTC. This gives the protein CASSLGAYEQYF. The whole variable domain, remainder taken from reference TRBV5-4 and TRBJ2-7, is ETGVTQSPTHLIKTRGQQVTLRCSSQSGHNTVSWYQQALGQGPQFIFQYYREEENGRGNFPPRFSGLQFPNYSSELNVNALELDDSALYLCASSLGAYEQYFGPGTRLTVT.

CDR3 sequence reads: CASSGLSTDTQYF. Written as DNA, the CDR3 is TGTGCCAGCTCAGGGCTGAGCACAGATACGCAGTATTTT. The rearrangement uses TRBV18 and TRBJ2-3; D unclear. Per germline, CDR1 KGHSH and CDR2 LQKENI. CDR3 length: 13 residues. The V and J ends lost 5 bases and 0 bases respectively, with 6 bases between them.

V is TRBV11-2 and J is TRBJ2-7; D not resolved. CDR3 length: 12 residues. The V gene's germline CDR1 is SGHAT and CDR2 FQNNGV. With 2 bases removed from V and 4 bases from J, the gap between germline ends came to 6 bases. Here the CDR3 DNA reads TGTGCCAGCAGCTTATTTATATACGAGCAGTACTTC. Its translation: CASSLFIYEQYF.

This chain connects TRBV4-3 to TRBJ2-4; TRBD2 matches at 8 bases. V lost 0 bases and J lost 0; bases outside the gene matches: 7. Germline V CDR1 and CDR2: LGHNA, YSLEER. This CDR3 comprises 18 residues. The CDR3: CASSQEAGAGVAKNIQYF. For the CDR3, the DNA is TGCGCCAGCAGCCAAGAAGCGGGGGCAGGGGTAGCCAAAAACATTCAGTACTTC.

The rearrangement uses TRBV10-3 and TRBJ1-5, with 7 bases that match TRBD1. Germline V gives CDR1 ENHRY, CDR2 SYGVKD. The CDR3 runs to 16 residues. V was clipped by 0 bases and J by 2 bases; unmatched bases: 4. The CDR3 loop reads CAISESSGTGNQPQHF. CDR3 nucleotides: TGTGCCATCAGTGAGTCGTCCGGGACAGGCAATCAGCCCCAGCATTTT.

J is TRBJ1-2 and V is TRBV5-4, with TRBD1 matching 7 bases. V was clipped by 4 bases and J by 6 bases; unmatched bases: 15. The CDR3 consists of 16 residues. Germline CDR1 is SGHNT and CDR2 is YYREEE (reference sequence). This CDR3 reads CASSESDRVLVDGYTF. The CDR3 nucleotides are TGTGCCAGCAGCGAATCCGACAGGGTGTTGGTAGATGGCTACACCTTC.

The chain recombines TRBV28 with TRBJ1-2; no definite D call. Germline V lookup: CDR1 MDHEN, CDR2 SYDVKM. V lost 5 bases and J 4 bases, leaving 17 bases between the germline ends. This CDR3 contains 15 residues. The CDR3 sequence: CASSPFTGIGYGYTF. The CDR3 DNA is TGTGCCAGCAGTCCCTTTACGGGTATCGGCTATGGCTACACCTTC.

The J gene is TRBJ2-3, the V gene TRBV5-1; 10 bases map to TRBD1. The V gene end was trimmed by 7 bases and the J gene end by 4 bases; junction bases not matched to a gene: 6. The CDR3 has 14 amino acids. CDR1 is SGHRS, CDR2 YFSETQ, per germline. The CDR3 sequence is CASRRDRGPDTQYF. CDR3 coding DNA: TGCGCCAGCCGGAGGGACAGGGGACCAGATACGCAGTATTTT.

This chain joins TRBV27 and TRBJ1-2; 9 bases line up with TRBD1. The CDR3 length is 13 residues. Trimming cost V 6 bases and J 5 bases; bases outside gene matches: 4. The germline gives CDR1 MNHEY, CDR2 SMNVEV (reference sequence). The CDR3 is CASSPGTGYGYTF. The CDR3 region has the DNA TGTGCCAGCAGCCCCGGGACAGGGTATGGCTACACCTTC.

This clone was observed a single time. This rearrangement joins TRBV5-4 to TRBJ2-7; 7 bases are shared with TRBD1. Germline V lookup: CDR1 SGHNT, CDR2 YYREEE (reference sequence). The CDR3 totals 13 residues. V lost 7 bases and J lost 0; bases outside the gene matches: 4. CDR3 region: CASSYRGSYEQYF. The DNA for the CDR3 is TGTGCCAGCTCATACAGGGGCTCCTACGAGCAGTACTTC.

The chain employs TRBV7-6 and TRBJ2-3; 7 nucleotides agree with TRBD2. CDR1 SGHVS and CDR2 FNYEAQ come from the germline V gene. CDR3 length: 15 residues. V was pared by 5 bases and J by 2 bases, with 7 bases of the junction left unmatched. In nucleotides, the CDR3 is TGTGCCAGCAGCCGGCGGGGGTCCTACACAGATACGCAGTATTTT. This sequence encodes CASSRRGSYTDTQYF.

The rearrangement links TRBV5-8 to TRBJ1-4; TRBD1 aligns across 7 bases. V shed 1 base and J 7 bases; nucleotides not matched to a gene: 4. CDR3 length: 14 amino acids. Germline V gives CDR1 SGHTS, CDR2 YDEGEE. The CDR3 coding sequence is TGTGCCAGCAGCTTGTACAGGGGAAGTGAAAAACTGTTTTTT. It is translated as CASSLYRGSEKLFF.

This chain connects TRBV19 to TRBJ2-3; D uncertain. CDR1 LNHDA and CDR2 SQIVND come from the germline V gene (reference sequence). CDR3 length equals 13 residues. V was pared by 2 bases and J by 2 bases, with 5 bases between. The CDR3: CASSIQYTDTQYF. CDR3 DNA sequence: TGTGCCAGTAGTATACAGTACACAGATACGCAGTATTTT.